This T cell receptor beta chain appears in the sequencing data of a study of T-cell reconstitution after alpha-beta-depleted transplantation in children. This clonotype has just a few counts. The V segment lost 2 bases and the J segment 6 bases; nucleotides outside the gene matches: 19. The CDR3 has 20 residues. Per germline, CDR1 DFQATT and CDR2 SNEGSKA (reference sequence). Construction of the TCRbeta library involved unique molecular identifiers. One entry per CDR3 protein results from TCRdb running MiXCR on the PCR reads. The sample carries 600,000 to 700,000 distinct CDR3 sequences, around 13% recorded once.

V is TRBV20-1 and J is TRBJ2-4; 13 nucleotides agree with TRBD2. The sequenced sample was PBMCs, obtained before TCRalphabeta/CD19-depleted stem cell transplant. The receptor was derived from a girl aged 2-10 years with congenital amegakaryocytic thrombocytopenia, due to receive a stem cell transplant. The CDR3 DNA is TGCAGTGCTAGAAGTGGACTACTAGCGGGAGGGCCAGTGCGGATAAACATTCAGTACTTC. Translating gives CSARSGLLAGGPVRINIQYF.